This TCR beta chain was documented in a study of response to subunit inactivated influenza vaccine. Study-wide findings and caveats: Only a handful of new T cells, the authors suggested, are recruited with each seasonal influenza vaccination.

This CDR3 is 14 amino acids long. With V trimmed by 3 bases and J by 7 bases, 8 bases remained unmatched. Looked up from germline, CDR1 is KGHDR and CDR2 is SFDVKD. About this clonotype: Its target is unknown.

TCRdb itself ran the RT-PCR reads through MiXCR, one entry per CDR3 protein. The sample has roughly 700,000 distinct CDR3 sequences; around 14% are singletons. The chain combines TRBV24-1 with TRBJ2-7; 7 bases line up with TRBD1. The source is a man in his fifties who received an inactivated influenza vaccine. The sequencing here drew on PBMCs from blood, taken 14 to 15 days before vaccination. CDR3 DNA sequence: TGTGCCACCAGTGATCCGGGACAGCCGGGGGAGCAGTACTTC. Translation: CATSDPGQPGEQYF.